These 10 T cell receptor beta chains were sequenced from one sample in a study of blood T cells in healthy people across ages. The use of a sample-barcoded 5' primer and a J-beta primer mix characterized a second PCR of about 6 to 11 cycles. TCRdb reprocessed the 5' RACE reads via MiXCR and lists one record per CDR3 protein. The sample shows roughly 1.7 million distinct CDR3 sequences, 30% to 35% of them seen only once. What was sequenced was blood. The receptors here all came from a woman aged 25-40 years in good health.

V usage is TRBV7-9 and J usage is TRBJ2-7; D ambiguous. Trimming stripped 2 bases from V and 5 bases from J, with 7 bases between. Germline-derived CDR1 and CDR2 are SEHNR and FQNEAQ (reference sequence). The CDR3 sequence is 12 residues long. Here the CDR3 reads CASSLLVDEQYF. The CDR3, as DNA: TGTGCCAGCAGCTTATTGGTGGACGAGCAGTACTTC.

About this clonotype: This may come from a read error, since a much larger clone is one base off. This chain connects TRBV20-1 to TRBJ1-2; a possible D gene is TRBD1 (6 bases). The germline V gene encodes CDR1 DFQATT and CDR2 SNEGSKA (reference sequence). The CDR3 length is 12 residues. In DNA, the CDR3 is TGCAGTGCTAGGGGGGCAAACTATGGCCACACCTTC. It translates to CSARGANYGHTF.

This CDR3 is CASRTFGLADYNEQFF. The CDR3 bases are TGTGCCAGCAGGACATTCGGACTAGCGGACTACAATGAGCAGTTCTTC. The chain links TRBV6-1 to TRBJ2-1, with 10 bases aligning to TRBD2. With V trimmed by 6 bases and J by 3 bases, 8 bases remained unmatched. Germline-derived CDR1 and CDR2 are MNHNS and SASEGT. This CDR3 has 16 residues.

J is TRBJ1-5 and V is TRBV6-2 or TRBV6-3; weak D call: TRBD1 (6 bases). This CDR3 is built from 12 residues. The ends were cut back, 8 bases at V and 7 bases at J, with 12 bases in the middle. The germline gives CDR1 MNHEY, CDR2 SVGEGT. The CDR3 is CASRDGQQPQHF. CDR3 DNA: TGTGCCAGCCGGGACGGACAGCAGCCCCAGCATTTT.

In its sample, this clonotype was seen a few times. V usage is TRBV12-3 or TRBV12-4 and J usage is TRBJ2-1, with TRBD2 identical over 7 bases. The V segment lost 4 bases and the J segment 1 base; nucleotides outside the gene matches: 10. The CDR3 contains 17 residues. CDR3 DNA: TGTGCCAGCAGTTCCCCGCTGGGAGGGGCATCCTACAATGAGCAGTTCTTC. Translating it yields CASSSPLGGASYNEQFF.

This chain uses TRBV20-1 with TRBJ2-5; maybe TRBD1 (6 bases). The J call may be incorrect, as the DNA end agrees better with TRBJ2-7. Germline lookup yields CDR1 DFQATT and CDR2 SNEGSKA (reference sequence). CDR3 length: 13 amino acids. The CDR3: CSANRVFFYEQYF. The CDR3 nucleotides read TGCAGTGCTAACAGGGTTTTTTTCTACGAGCAGTACTTC.

The chain employs TRBV29-1 and TRBJ1-2; the match to TRBD1 covers 8 bases. This CDR3 is 13 amino acids long. CDR1 SQVTM and CDR2 ANQGSEA come from the germline V gene. Trimming at V came to 6 bases and at J to 8 bases, leaving 11 bases not matched to a gene. The CDR3 sequence is CSVRRQGKVGYTF. The CDR3 region has the DNA TGCAGCGTCAGGAGACAGGGGAAAGTGGGCTACACCTTC.

The V call is TRBV20-1, the J call TRBJ2-7; D possibly corresponds to TRBD1 (5 bases). Trimming cost V 4 bases and J 7 bases, with 17 bases left between them. The CDR3 runs 13 residues. Germline V lookup: CDR1 DFQATT, CDR2 SNEGSKA (reference sequence). The CDR3 protein is CSAKAGMGIEQYF. For the CDR3, the DNA is TGCAGTGCTAAGGCAGGGATGGGGATTGAGCAGTACTTC.

This clonotype was counted at least ten times. This chain joins TRBV20-1 and TRBJ2-3, with D perhaps being TRBD1 or TRBD2 (5 bases each). Trimming took off 7 bases at V and 11 bases at J, with 25 bases between the two ends. The V gene's germline CDR1 is DFQATT and CDR2 SNEGSKA (reference sequence). CDR3 length: 14 residues. CDR3 DNA sequence: TGCAGTGTTAGGGACCCACTAGATGAAACTCTGCAGTATTTT. Translating it yields CSVRDPLDETLQYF.

As regards this clonotype: A read error may account for a junction end that differs from germline. The chain combines TRBV4-1 with TRBJ1-1; possibly TRBD1 for D (5 bases). The CDR3 sequence is 15 residues long. Germline values: CDR1 MGHRA, CDR2 YSYEKL. In nucleotides, the CDR3 is TGCGTCAGCAGCCAAGTCTTGGGGGGTAACACTGAAGCTTTCTTT. This encodes CVSSQVLGGNTEAFF.